Listed below are T cell receptor beta chains from one sample, sequenced in a study of a mutant IDH1 vaccine in newly diagnosed glioma. TCRdb's table, derived via immunoSEQ multiplex PCR, lists solely in-frame clones and lacks some. The sample carries about 55,000 clones, 80% recorded once. No antigen has been identified for these receptors. The starting material was PBMCs, obtained from a glioma patient whose treatment included an IDH1 peptide vaccine. These receptors were collected from a man aged 40-49 years with glioma. Each CDR3 is given with its conserved first and last residue. The D gene is left open where the match is weak. Clone size, where shown, is once, few, many, or a class for clones that have expanded.

J | V | size | D | length | DNA | CDR3
TRBJ1-1 | TRBV27 | - | - | 14 | TGTGCCAGCAGCCCAGCGGGCCCCGATACTGAAGCTTTCTTT | CASSPAGPDTEAFF
TRBJ1-2 | TRBV11-2 | once | - | 13 | TGTGCCAGCAGCCAGCAGACAAACTATGGCTACACCTTC | CASSQQTNYGYTF
TRBJ2-7 | TRBV2 | - | - | 11 | TGTGCCAGCAGTGTGACTAGCGAGCAGTACTTC | CASSVTSEQYF
TRBJ2-5 | TRBV5-5 | - | - | 14 | TGTGCCAGCACCCCGGGACCGACCCAAGAGACCCAGTACTTC | CASTPGPTQETQYF
TRBJ1-5 | TRBV19 | - | - | 13 | TGTGCCAGTAGTATAGCCCTGAGTCAGCCCCAGCATTTT | CASSIALSQPQHF
TRBJ2-7 | TRBV29-1 | - | - | 11 | TGCAGCGTTTTAACAGACTACGAGCAGTACTTC | CSVLTDYEQYF
TRBJ2-7 | TRBV5-1 | - | - | 13 | TGCGCCAGCAGTTCGGACAGATACTACGAGCAGTACTTC | CASSSDRYYEQYF
TRBJ1-5 | TRBV4-1 | few | TRBD1 | 14 | TGCGCCAGCAGCCAAGGACAGGGAGGTCAGCCCCAGCATTTT | CASSQGQGGQPQHF
TRBJ2-7 | TRBV6-1 | - | TRBD1 | 13 | TGTGCCAGCAGTACTGGGACAGCCTACGAGCAGTACTTC | CASSTGTAYEQYF
TRBJ1-1 | TRBV30 | - | - | 14 | TGTGCCTGGAGAAAGGGGGATTGGGGCACTGAAGCTTTCTTT | CAWRKGDWGTEAFF